A single sample gave rise to the 20 T cell receptor beta chains below, sequenced in a study of T cells in localized non-small cell lung cancer. Clones were sequenced by immunoSEQ multiplex PCR, and TCRdb holds only the in-frame ones, with some missing. There are 27,000 or so clones in the sample; approximately 85% occur only once, and approximately 4% lies in the top ten. Sequenced here: peripheral blood, sampled before any cancer treatment. The receptors derive from a woman aged 40-69 years with stage I lung adenocarcinoma.

Relative to its sample, this clone is medium-sized. This chain uses TRBV4-3 with TRBJ2-1; the D is unclear. From germline, CDR1 is LGHNA and CDR2 YSLEER. The CDR3 runs to 13 residues. V lost 2 bases and J 4 bases, leaving 6 bases between the germline ends. The CDR3 protein is CASSQQSYNEQFF. As DNA, the CDR3 is TGCGCCAGCAGCCAACAGTCGTACAATGAGCAGTTCTTC.

V usage is TRBV7-3 and J usage is TRBJ2-1, with 11 bases matching TRBD1. Germline lookup yields CDR1 SGHTA and CDR2 FQGTGA. The ends lost 0 bases at V and 4 bases at J; junction bases unmatched: 5. The CDR3 has 17 amino acids. This chain's CDR3 is CASSLTIGQGAYNEQFF. The CDR3 nucleotides read TGTGCCAGCAGCTTAACGATCGGACAGGGGGCGTACAATGAGCAGTTCTTC.

The chain combines TRBV27 with TRBJ1-2, with D possibly being TRBD1 (5 bases). The CDR3 totals 14 residues. The germline V gene encodes CDR1 MNHEY and CDR2 SMNVEV (reference sequence). V was clipped by 8 bases and J by 4 bases, with 17 bases between them. DNA for the CDR3: TGTGCCAGCGGACCCTCGGGACGGATCTATGGCTACACCTTC. It specifies CASGPSGRIYGYTF.

This clone was counted only a few times. The CDR3 region is CASRNEGASGNTIYF. CDR3 bases: TGCGCCAGCAGAAACGAAGGGGCGTCTGGAAACACCATATATTTT. The V call is TRBV4-1, the J call TRBJ1-3; weak D call: TRBD1 (5 bases). Between the trimmed V and J ends, which lost 6 bases and 1 base, there was a span of 13 bases. Germline loops: CDR1 MGHRA, CDR2 YSYEKL. The CDR3 runs to 15 residues.

The V and J genes are TRBV7-2 and TRBJ2-3, with 10 bases matching TRBD1. Trimming cost V 1 base and J 1 base; bases outside gene matches: 11. CDR1 is SGHTA and CDR2 is FQGNSA in the germline V gene. This CDR3 comprises 19 residues. The CDR3 DNA reads TGTGCCAGCAGCTTAGTAGGAGGGACAGGGGTAGGAGGCACAGATACGCAGTATTTT. This encodes CASSLVGGTGVGGTDTQYF.

V gene TRBV11-2 combines with J gene TRBJ1-1; 7 bases agree with TRBD1. The germline gives CDR1 SGHAT, CDR2 FQNNGV. There are 14 residues in the CDR3. Losses at the gene ends were 4 bases for V and 8 bases for J; bases not matched to a gene: 10. The CDR3 coding sequence is TGTGCCAGCAGCTCCCAACGGACAGGCAGGGAAGCTTTCTTT. It codes for CASSSQRTGREAFF.

V and J are TRBV2 and TRBJ1-6, with a tentative D call TRBD1 (5 bases). The CDR3 consists of 15 residues. Trimming stripped 2 bases from V and 7 bases from J, with 12 bases between. Germline CDR1 SNHLY, CDR2 FYNNEI. This chain's CDR3 is CASSERGGWNSPLHF. DNA for the CDR3: TGTGCCAGCAGTGAACGCGGGGGGTGGAATTCACCCCTCCACTTT. The whole variable domain, filled in from reference TRBV2 and TRBJ1-6, reads EPEVTQTPSHQVTQMGQEVILRCVPISNHLYFYWYRQILGQKVEFLVSFYNNEISEKSEIFDDQFSVERPDGSNFTLKIRSTKLEDSAMYFCASSERGGWNSPLHFGNGTRLTVT.

By share, this clone counts as medium-sized (0.01 to 0.1%). The chain carries TRBV6-6 and TRBJ1-1; D may be TRBD1 (6 bases). Trimming stripped 7 bases from V and 6 bases from J, with 18 bases between. The CDR3 has 14 amino acids. Germline V gene lookup returns CDR1 MNHNY and CDR2 SVGAGI (reference sequence). The DNA for the CDR3 is TGTGCCAGCACCTTTCGGGGGGGGCAGGCTGAAGCTTTCTTT. Amino acids: CASTFRGGQAEAFF.

J is TRBJ2-1 and V is TRBV9; D is unclear. V lost 0 bases, J lost 5 bases, and 9 bases lay in between. The CDR3 contains 14 residues. CDR1 SGDLS and CDR2 YYNGEE come from the germline V gene. CDR3 in DNA: TGTGCCAGCAGCGTAGGGAACAGCCACAATGAGCAGTTCTTC. Its protein product is CASSVGNSHNEQFF.

The chain joins TRBV14 to TRBJ1-2; D remains ambiguous. V was pared by 0 bases and J by 5 bases, with 7 bases between. This CDR3 has 13 residues. CDR1 SGHDN and CDR2 FVKESK come from the germline V gene. The CDR3 DNA follows: TGTGCCAGCAGCCAAGATACAGATTATGGCTACACCTTC. This codes for CASSQDTDYGYTF.

V is TRBV7-8 and J is TRBJ2-3, with D possibly being TRBD1 (7 bases). Looked up from germline, CDR1 is SGHVS and CDR2 is FQNEAQ. Trimming removed 4 bases from V and 3 bases from J, with 11 bases in between. The CDR3 totals 14 residues. CDR3 loop: CASSSGGPTDTQYF. CDR3 DNA sequence: TGTGCCAGCAGCTCAGGGGGGCCTACAGATACGCAGTATTTT.

The V and J genes are TRBV5-1 and TRBJ2-7; 9 bases align to TRBD1. CDR1 is SGHRS, CDR2 YFSETQ, per germline. CDR3 length equals 16 residues. V gave up 2 bases and J gave up 3 bases; unmatched junction bases: 9. Written as DNA, the CDR3 is TGCGCCAGCAGCTTCTCCCCGGGACAGGGAGTCTACGAGCAGTACTTC. Encoded protein: CASSFSPGQGVYEQYF.

The rearrangement joins TRBV11-3 to TRBJ2-5; no clear D. The CDR3 extends over 14 amino acids. Germline loops: CDR1 SGHNT, CDR2 YENEEA. Trimming cost V 0 bases and J 3 bases, with 8 bases left between them. In DNA form, the CDR3 reads TGTGCCAGCAGCTTAGATGGAAGCGAAGAGACCCAGTACTTC. As protein: CASSLDGSEETQYF.

The V and J genes are TRBV6-6 and TRBJ1-1; no firm D call. Deletions cut 0 bases from V and 4 bases from J, with 9 bases between. This CDR3 has 14 amino acids. CDR1 is MNHNY, CDR2 SVGAGI, per germline (reference sequence). CDR3 residues: CASSYSLEGTEAFF. The CDR3 DNA is TGTGCCAGCAGTTACTCGTTGGAGGGCACTGAAGCTTTCTTT.

The chain recombines TRBV5-5 with TRBJ1-2; D might be TRBD1 (6 bases). V lost 3 bases and J lost 6, with 18 bases in between. CDR1 and CDR2 (germline): SGHKS, YYEKEE (reference sequence). The CDR3 length is 15 residues. The CDR3 DNA sequence: TGTGCCAGCAGCTACCTATCCCGGCAGGGGAATGGCTACACCTTC. Its translation is CASSYLSRQGNGYTF.

The table lists this clone with a few counts. V usage is TRBV29-1 and J usage is TRBJ1-5, with D tentatively TRBD1 (5 bases). Germline CDR1 reads SQVTM; CDR2 reads ANQGSEA. This CDR3 has 14 amino acids. The V and J ends lost 5 bases and 3 bases respectively, with 14 bases between them. The CDR3 region is CSVRNQGFNQPQHF. The DNA for the CDR3 is TGCAGCGTTCGAAACCAGGGATTCAATCAGCCCCAGCATTTT.

This chain uses TRBV5-4 with TRBJ2-3; TRBD2 matches at 7 bases. The CDR3 contains 16 residues. CDR1 and CDR2 (germline): SGHNT, YYREEE (reference sequence). The junction had 6 bases not matched to a gene; V was cut back by 2 bases and J by 0 bases. The CDR3 reads CASSLKTSPSTDTQYF. CDR3 coding DNA: TGTGCCAGCAGCTTAAAGACTAGCCCGAGCACAGATACGCAGTATTTT.

This rearrangement joins TRBV7-9 to TRBJ2-7; D is possibly TRBD1 (6 bases). The CDR3 covers 15 residues. The V gene lost 7 bases and the J gene lost 4 bases, with 20 bases spanning the gap. CDR1 and CDR2 (germline): SEHNR, FQNEAQ (reference sequence). This CDR3 is CASTNLQGRPYEQYF. The CDR3 coding sequence is TGTGCCAGCACCAACTTACAGGGTCGTCCATACGAGCAGTACTTC. The full variable domain, its missing parts supplied by reference TRBV7-9 and TRBJ2-7, is DTGVSQNPRHKITKRGQNVTFRCDPISEHNRLYWYRQTLGQGPEFLTYFQNEAQLEKSRLLSDRFSAERPKGSFSTLEIQRTEQGDSAMYLCASTNLQGRPYEQYFGPGTRLTVT.

The chain is built from TRBV7-2 and TRBJ1-5, with TRBD1 matching over 7 bases. The CDR3 totals 15 residues. From germline, CDR1 is SGHTA and CDR2 FQGNSA. V lost 1 base to trimming and J lost 10 bases; unmatched junction nucleotides: 10. CDR3 loop: CASSLETGKRGPQHF. The CDR3 DNA reads TGTGCCAGCAGCTTAGAGACAGGGAAAAGGGGACCCCAGCATTTT.

The chain recombines TRBV9 with TRBJ1-1; 7 bases align to TRBD1. Looked up from germline, CDR1 is SGDLS and CDR2 is YYNGEE. The CDR3 has 16 residues. V dropped 4 bases and J dropped 6; count of bases not matched to a gene: 15. The CDR3 nucleotides are TGTGCCAGCAGCCCCCCAGGCAACAGGGGTAGGCCTGAAGCTTTCTTT. Translated, it gives CASSPPGNRGRPEAFF.